This passage covers 29 T cell receptor beta chains from one sample sequenced in a study of graft-versus-host responses after intestinal transplantation. Their recognized antigens are unknown. TCRdb keeps only in-frame clones here, not all; method: immunoSEQ multiplex PCR. The table includes under 150,000 clones, roughly 92% detected once. Sequenced material: unstimulated CD4+ T cells sorted from spleen or lymph node cells, taken before intestinal transplant. Source of these receptors: a human donor who received an intestinal transplant.

This rearrangement joins TRBV6-1 to TRBJ1-6, with D hard to call. Germline loops: CDR1 MNHNS, CDR2 SASEGT. The V and J ends lost 8 bases and 5 bases respectively, with 13 bases between them. The CDR3 runs to 14 residues. CDR3 in DNA: TGTGCCAGCGGAATGGGGTCCGATAATTCACCCCTCCACTTT. It translates to CASGMGSDNSPLHF.

This clone showed up just once. V is TRBV27 and J is TRBJ1-6, with D perhaps matching TRBD1 (5 bases). The CDR3 sequence is 16 residues long. Trimming removed 3 bases from V and 10 bases from J, with 19 bases in between. Germline CDR1 MNHEY, CDR2 SMNVEV (reference sequence). CDR3 sequence: CASSFASTRVKSPLHF. The CDR3 region has the DNA TGTGCCAGCAGTTTCGCCTCTACCAGGGTTAAATCACCCCTCCACTTT.

The chain employs TRBV7-8 and TRBJ1-5; D perhaps matches TRBD1 (6 bases). Germline V CDR1 and CDR2: SGHVS, FQNEAQ. The CDR3 sequence is 16 residues long. V shed 2 bases and J shed 2 bases, with 13 bases lying between them. The CDR3, as DNA: TGTGCCAGCAGCTTATGGACAGAAATGGGCAATCAGCCCCAGCATTTT. Translated: CASSLWTEMGNQPQHF.

The chain recombines TRBV27 with TRBJ1-2; tentative D call: TRBD1 (6 bases). There are 14 residues in the CDR3. V lost 3 bases to trimming and J lost 8 bases, with 16 bases between them. Looked up from germline, CDR1 is MNHEY and CDR2 is SMNVEV (reference sequence). CDR3 in DNA: TGTGCCAGCAGTTTTCTTACAGGGACGAGAGGCTACACCTTC. This encodes CASSFLTGTRGYTF.

The chain employs TRBV19 and TRBJ2-3; the match to TRBD1 covers 7 bases. The CDR3 extends over 15 amino acids. Per the germline V gene, CDR1 is LNHDA and CDR2 is SQIVND (reference sequence). V shed 6 bases and J 0 bases; nucleotides not matched to a gene: 6. DNA of the CDR3: TGTGCCAGTAGAAGCAGGGGGTCTAGCACAGATACGCAGTATTTT. Translated: CASRSRGSSTDTQYF.

The CDR3 nucleotides read TGTGCCAGCAGCCGCTTACTAGCGGGGGGGGGTGCACCGGAGACCCAGTACTTC. This translates into CASSRLLAGGGAPETQYF. The chain joins TRBV5-6 to TRBJ2-5, with 13 bases matching TRBD2. This CDR3 is 18 amino acids long. V was clipped by 4 bases and J by 5 bases; unmatched bases: 14. The V gene's germline CDR1 is SGHDT and CDR2 YYEEEE.

The chain employs TRBV6-1 and TRBJ1-2; no reliable D call. Germline V CDR1 and CDR2: MNHNS, SASEGT. V was shortened by 6 bases and J by 0 bases, with 8 bases between the two germline ends. This CDR3 comprises 13 residues. CDR3 nucleotide sequence: TGTGCCAGCAGGGGCCGAGCTAACTATGGCTACACCTTC. Amino acid sequence: CASRGRANYGYTF.

The chain is built from TRBV7-9 and TRBJ1-2, with 8 bases aligning to TRBD1. The CDR3 is made up of 13 amino acids. V lost 4 bases to trimming and J lost 6 bases; unmatched junction nucleotides: 4. Germline V gene lookup returns CDR1 SEHNR and CDR2 FQNEAQ (reference sequence). The CDR3 region is CASSSRDRNGYTF. The CDR3 DNA reads as TGTGCCAGCAGCTCCCGGGACAGGAATGGCTACACCTTC.

The CDR3 loop reads CASSGGLGYGYTF. The CDR3 DNA reads as TGTGCCAGCAGCGGTGGGCTTGGCTATGGCTACACCTTC. This chain connects TRBV7-6 to TRBJ1-2; D remains unclear. Per the germline V gene, CDR1 is SGHVS and CDR2 is FNYEAQ. The ends were cut back, 5 bases at V and 4 bases at J, with 11 bases in the middle. This CDR3 has 13 amino acids.

The DNA for the CDR3 is TGTGCCAGCAGCGTGGACGGTAACTATGGCTACACCTTC. Its translation: CASSVDGNYGYTF. This chain connects TRBV9 to TRBJ1-2; D unresolved. The V end lost 2 bases, the J end lost 1 base, and 6 bases lay between the germline ends. Looked up from germline, CDR1 is SGDLS and CDR2 is YYNGEE. CDR3 size: 13 residues.

The chain couples TRBV5-4 to TRBJ2-1, with D perhaps matching TRBD2 (6 bases). Trimming shortened V by 1 base and J by 8 bases, and 16 bases separated the two germline ends. The CDR3 runs 15 residues. CDR1 and CDR2 (germline): SGHNT, YYREEE (reference sequence). CDR3 loop: CASSLPGDGVHEQFF. The CDR3 nucleotides read TGTGCCAGCAGCTTGCCGGGGGACGGGGTCCATGAGCAGTTCTTC.

The chain joins TRBV12-5 to TRBJ2-7; perhaps D is TRBD1 or TRBD2 (6 bases each). CDR3 length equals 15 residues. Germline V CDR1 and CDR2: LGHNT, FRNRAP. The V end was cut by 7 bases, the J end by 1 base, with 17 bases between. In DNA, the CDR3 is TGTGCTAGTGTCGGGGGACAAGTCAGTTCCTACGAGCAGTACTTC. It translates to CASVGGQVSSYEQYF.

This chain connects TRBV7-9 to TRBJ2-5, with TRBD1 matching 8 bases. Germline values: CDR1 SEHNR, CDR2 FQNEAQ (reference sequence). This CDR3 comprises 14 residues. Losses at the gene ends were 5 bases for V and 4 bases for J; bases not matched to a gene: 6. The CDR3 nucleotides read TGTGCCAGCAGCCCAGGACAGGGTGGAGAGACCCAGTACTTC. It specifies CASSPGQGGETQYF.

This chain connects TRBV29-1 to TRBJ1-1; perhaps TRBD1 as D (6 bases). The germline V gene has CDR1 SQVTM and CDR2 ANQGSEA. V was trimmed by 6 bases and J by 5 bases, leaving 16 bases between them. This CDR3 spans 13 amino acids. In DNA, the CDR3 is TGCAGCGTCCACAACAGGAGGGGGACTGAAGCTTTCTTT. It translates to CSVHNRRGTEAFF.

This rearrangement joins TRBV7-8 to TRBJ1-5; 7 bases are a match to TRBD1. V lost 4 bases to trimming and J lost 1 base; unmatched junction nucleotides: 4. CDR3 size: 15 residues. Germline assignment: CDR1 SGHVS and CDR2 FQNEAQ. The CDR3 here is CASSYGTASNQPQHF. The CDR3 DNA sequence: TGTGCCAGCAGCTACGGGACAGCCAGCAATCAGCCCCAGCATTTT.

The CDR3 nucleotides read TGTGCCAGCAGTGATTATAGCGGGGGCAGCTCCTACAATGAGCAGTTCTTC. It encodes CASSDYSGGSSYNEQFF. The chain joins TRBV25-1 to TRBJ2-1; 9 nucleotides agree with TRBD2. Losses at the gene ends were 3 bases for V and 0 bases for J; bases not matched to a gene: 6. This CDR3 comprises 17 residues. Looked up from germline, CDR1 is MGHDK and CDR2 is SYGVNS.

This clone has just one count. The genes are TRBV7-9 and TRBJ2-5; TRBD2 aligns across 7 bases. The CDR3 is made up of 15 amino acids. Losses at the gene ends were 2 bases for V and 3 bases for J; bases not matched to a gene: 6. The germline gives CDR1 SEHNR, CDR2 FQNEAQ (reference sequence). The CDR3 region has the DNA TGTGCCAGCAGCTTATGGGTCGGGGGGAAAGAGACCCAGTACTTC. Encoded protein: CASSLWVGGKETQYF. The full variable domain, its missing parts supplied by reference TRBV7-9 and TRBJ2-5, is DTGVSQNPRHKITKRGQNVTFRCDPISEHNRLYWYRQTLGQGPEFLTYFQNEAQLEKSRLLSDRFSAERPKGSFSTLEIQRTEQGDSAMYLCASSLWVGGKETQYFGPGTRLLVL.

This clone was counted once. This chain links TRBV14 with TRBJ1-1, with D uncertain. V lost 4 bases and J lost 0, with 9 bases in between. Per the germline V gene, CDR1 is SGHDN and CDR2 is FVKESK. The CDR3 runs 14 residues. This chain's CDR3 is CASSRLGMNTEAFF. CDR3 nucleotide sequence: TGTGCCAGCAGCCGTCTGGGGATGAACACTGAAGCTTTCTTT.

The CDR3 DNA follows: TGTGCCAGCAGCGCCACAGGGGGTATTACCGGGGAGCTGTTTTTT. Translating it yields CASSATGGITGELFF. V is TRBV9 and J is TRBJ2-2, with 8 bases that match TRBD1. V was pared by 3 bases and J by 5 bases, with 6 bases of the junction left unmatched. The CDR3 sequence is 15 residues long. The V gene's germline CDR1 is SGDLS and CDR2 YYNGEE. Combining the CDR3 with reference TRBV9 and TRBJ2-2 gives the whole variable domain DSGVTQTPKHLITATGQRVTLRCSPRSGDLSVYWYQQSLDQGLQFLIQYYNGEERAKGNILERFSAQQFPDLHSELNLSSLELGDSALYFCASSATGGITGELFFGEGSRLTVL.

This chain connects TRBV27 to TRBJ1-5; D unclear. V lost 2 bases and J 3 bases, leaving 14 bases between the germline ends. Germline V gives CDR1 MNHEY, CDR2 SMNVEV (reference sequence). CDR3 length equals 16 residues. The DNA of the CDR3 is TGTGCCAGCAGTTTAGAGTACGGGGTCTCCAATCAGCCCCAGCATTTT. Protein product: CASSLEYGVSNQPQHF.

This chain connects TRBV10-1 to TRBJ2-5; D might be TRBD2 (6 bases). The ends were cut back, 2 bases at V and 9 bases at J, with 16 bases in the middle. Germline V gives CDR1 WNHNN, CDR2 SYGVQD (reference sequence). The CDR3 is 14 amino acids. DNA of the CDR3: TGCGCCAGCAGTGAGACAATCGCCGGGAGCCCCCAGTACTTC. As protein: CASSETIAGSPQYF.

CDR3 DNA: TGTGCCAGCAGCTTTGACCCAGGGATATCCTACGAGCAGTACTTC. Translation: CASSFDPGISYEQYF. V and J are TRBV5-6 and TRBJ2-5, with a tentative D call TRBD1 (5 bases). The DNA end is more similar to TRBJ2-7, so the J call may be wrong. The CDR3 has 15 amino acids. CDR1 is SGHDT, CDR2 YYEEEE, per germline.

CDR3: CASSIDPRTRGFNQPQHF. The CDR3 DNA reads as TGTGCCAGTAGTATAGATCCGCGAACCAGGGGATTCAATCAGCCCCAGCATTTT. V and J are TRBV19 and TRBJ1-5; a possible D gene is TRBD1 (6 bases). Trimming pared 0 bases from V and 3 bases from J, leaving 18 bases between. The CDR3 covers 18 residues. Germline CDR1 LNHDA, CDR2 SQIVND (reference sequence). Combining the CDR3 with reference TRBV19 and TRBJ1-5 gives the whole variable domain DGGITQSPKYLFRKEGQNVTLSCEQNLNHDAMYWYRQDPGQGLRLIYYSQIVNDFQKGDIAEGYSVSREKKESFPLTVTSAQKNPTAFYLCASSIDPRTRGFNQPQHFGDGTRLSIL.

V usage is TRBV14 and J usage is TRBJ1-2; D possibly corresponds to TRBD1 (6 bases). Trimming removed 0 bases from V and 4 bases from J, with 12 bases in between. The CDR3 is made up of 15 amino acids. CDR1 SGHDN and CDR2 FVKESK come from the germline V gene. CDR3 residues: CASSQDFTGLYGYTF. As DNA, the CDR3 is TGTGCCAGCAGCCAAGACTTTACAGGGCTCTATGGCTACACCTTC.

The rearrangement uses TRBV19 and TRBJ2-5, with 7 bases that match TRBD2. V lost 2 bases to trimming and J lost 4 bases; unmatched junction nucleotides: 4. The CDR3 is made up of 14 amino acids. Per germline, CDR1 LNHDA and CDR2 SQIVND (reference sequence). The CDR3 here is CASSILGGGETQYF. In DNA, the CDR3 is TGTGCCAGTAGTATACTGGGGGGGGGAGAGACCCAGTACTTC.

This clone came up a few times. CDR3 sequence: CASSLAGRDTEAFF. Written as DNA, the CDR3 is TGTGCCAGCAGCTTGGCCGGCAGAGACACTGAAGCTTTCTTT. The chain carries TRBV5-4 and TRBJ1-1; D unclear. Germline CDR1 is SGHNT and CDR2 is YYREEE (reference sequence). Trimming cost V 0 bases and J 3 bases, with 9 bases left between them. This CDR3 has 14 residues.

The chain carries TRBV11-3 and TRBJ2-7; TRBD2 matches at 11 bases. The germline CDR1 and CDR2 sequences are SGHNT and YENEEA. Losses at the gene ends were 3 bases for V and 1 base for J; bases not matched to a gene: 2. This CDR3 is built from 15 residues. CDR3 residues: CASSFSGGASYEQYF. The CDR3, as DNA: TGTGCCAGCAGCTTTAGCGGGGGGGCATCCTACGAGCAGTACTTC. Full variable domain (missing parts from reference TRBV11-3 and TRBJ2-7): EAGVVQSPRYKIIEKKQPVAFWCNPISGHNTLYWYLQNLGQGPELLIRYENEEAVDDSQLPKDRFSAERLKGVDSTLKIQPAELGDSAVYLCASSFSGGASYEQYFGPGTRLTVT.

The V and J genes are TRBV7-6 and TRBJ1-1; D perhaps matches TRBD1 (6 bases). Trimming took 3 bases from V and 6 from J, leaving 14 bases between them. The CDR3 has 14 residues. Per germline, CDR1 SGHVS and CDR2 FNYEAQ. The CDR3 reads CASSLGDRGAEAFF. CDR3 bases: TGTGCCAGCAGCTTGGGAGATAGGGGGGCTGAAGCTTTCTTT.

The genes are TRBV4-1 and TRBJ2-5, with D perhaps TRBD2 (6 bases). The germline V and J ends were trimmed by 0 bases and 2 bases, with 7 bases remaining between them. From germline, CDR1 is MGHRA and CDR2 YSYEKL. The length of the CDR3 is 14 residues. CDR3 DNA sequence: TGCGCCAGCAGCCAAGACGGGACTCAAGAGACCCAGTACTTC. It yields the protein CASSQDGTQETQYF.